The 28 T cell receptor beta chains presented below share a single source sample, sequenced in a study of blood T cell repertoires in COVID-19. Using immunoSEQ multiplex PCR, the repertoire was profiled, and TCRdb retains in-frame clones only, with some absent. This sample has some 150,000 clones, with about 87% found just once. What was sequenced was peripheral blood. The receptor source for this set is a man aged 50 or older who had recovered from COVID-19.

This clone was found a few times. The chain employs TRBV19 and TRBJ1-6; 8 positions match TRBD1. Per germline, CDR1 LNHDA and CDR2 SQIVND (reference sequence). V lost 4 bases, J lost 5 bases, and 1 base stayed unmatched. CDR3 length equals 14 residues. For the CDR3, the DNA is TGTGCCAGTAGTAGGACAGGGAATAATTCACCCCTCCACTTT. This translates into CASSRTGNNSPLHF.

The CDR3 nucleotides read TGTGCCTGGAGTGACAACAATCAGCCCCAGCATTTT. It translates to CAWSDNNQPQHF. The chain uses TRBV30 and TRBJ1-5; no reliable D call. CDR1 is GTSNPN and CDR2 is SVGIG in the germline V gene (reference sequence). This CDR3 spans 12 amino acids. The V and J ends lost 1 base and 3 bases respectively, with 4 bases between them.

The chain employs TRBV5-1 and TRBJ1-2, with 12 bases lining up with TRBD1. V shed 3 bases, J shed 3 bases, and the junction held 3 bases outside the gene matches. Per the germline V gene, CDR1 is SGHRS and CDR2 is YFSETQ. This CDR3 is 15 amino acids long. The CDR3 is CASSSGQGADYGYTF. As DNA, the CDR3 is TGCGCCAGCAGCTCGGGACAGGGGGCAGACTATGGCTACACCTTC.

V and J are TRBV4-3 and TRBJ1-2; 10 bases are shared with TRBD1. Germline V lookup: CDR1 LGHNA, CDR2 YSLEER. The CDR3 extends over 14 amino acids. Trimming at V came to 2 bases and at J to 5 bases, leaving 2 bases not matched to a gene. The CDR3 bases are TGCGCCAGCAGCCAAACGGGACAGGGGTATGGCTACACCTTC. As protein: CASSQTGQGYGYTF.

The rearrangement links TRBV13 to TRBJ2-3, with 8 nucleotides matching TRBD1. V dropped 3 bases and J dropped 4; count of bases not matched to a gene: 6. CDR1 is PRHDT, CDR2 FYEKMQ, per germline (reference sequence). The CDR3 runs to 15 residues. The DNA of the CDR3 is TGTGCCAGCAGCTTGTGGCAGGGGGCCGCAGATACGCAGTATTTT. Its translation is CASSLWQGAADTQYF.

J is TRBJ1-6 and V is TRBV4-1; 9 nucleotides match TRBD1. V was pared by 3 bases and J by 8 bases, with 8 bases of the junction left unmatched. CDR1 and CDR2 from the germline V gene are MGHRA and YSYEKL. The CDR3 length is 16 residues. CDR3 DNA: TGCGCCAGCAGCCAGAACCCGGGACAGGGTGATTCACCCCTCCACTTT. It encodes CASSQNPGQGDSPLHF.

This clone has only a few counts. The chain couples TRBV7-9 to TRBJ2-7; D is uncertain. V dropped 1 base and J dropped 3 bases, with 16 bases sitting between them. This CDR3 is 16 amino acids long. Per germline, CDR1 SEHNR and CDR2 FQNEAQ (reference sequence). CDR3 sequence: CASSLGPSDAGYEQYF. CDR3 sequence (DNA): TGTGCCAGCAGCTTAGGACCCAGCGACGCTGGCTACGAGCAGTACTTC.

The CDR3 loop reads CASSQFSGGAENEQYF. The CDR3 DNA sequence: TGTGCCAGCAGCCAGTTTAGCGGGGGGGCAGAAAACGAGCAGTACTTC. This chain joins TRBV3-1 (or the pseudogene TRBV3-2) and TRBJ2-7; 11 bases map to TRBD2. Germline CDR1 reads LGHDT; CDR2 reads YNNKEL (reference sequence). The J segment lost 5 bases and the V segment lost 3 bases, leaving 9 bases of the junction unmatched. The CDR3 is 16 residues long.

The chain combines TRBV6-6 with TRBJ1-2; the match to TRBD1 covers 7 bases. Per germline, CDR1 MNHNY and CDR2 SVGAGI (reference sequence). CDR3 length equals 13 residues. V was pared by 5 bases and J by 8 bases, with 8 bases of the junction left unmatched. In nucleotides, the CDR3 is TGTGCCAGCAGTACAGGGGATGTCGGAGGCTACACCTTC. This sequence encodes CASSTGDVGGYTF.

A few counts support this clone. The chain uses TRBV2 and TRBJ1-6; 8 bases are shared with TRBD1. The CDR3 extends over 14 amino acids. Germline V CDR1 and CDR2: SNHLY, FYNNEI. The J segment lost 10 bases and the V segment lost 5 bases, leaving 7 bases of the junction unmatched. The CDR3 DNA reads TGTGCCAGCAGTCCGACAGGGGAGGCGTCACCCCTCCACTTT. Translation: CASSPTGEASPLHF.

This clone was detected once. The V gene is TRBV4-3, the J gene TRBJ1-4, with D unclear. This CDR3 comprises 14 residues. Germline assignment: CDR1 LGHNA and CDR2 YSLEER. The V and J ends lost 0 bases and 7 bases respectively, with 9 bases between them. The CDR3 spells CASSQDSAGEKLFF. The CDR3 DNA reads as TGCGCCAGCAGCCAAGATTCGGCAGGTGAAAAACTGTTTTTT.

The chain uses TRBV7-2 and TRBJ2-1; 11 bases agree with TRBD2. Germline V gene data show CDR1 as SGHTA and CDR2 as FQGNSA. With V trimmed by 0 bases and J by 6 bases, 1 base remained unmatched. The CDR3 is 15 residues long. In DNA form, the CDR3 reads TGTGCCAGCAGCTTAGCTAGCGGGGGGGCCAATGAGCAGTTCTTC. Encoded protein: CASSLASGGANEQFF.

The CDR3 region has the DNA TGCGCCAGCAGCCAAGATGGGGCAGGGGACACTGAAGCTTTCTTT. Protein: CASSQDGAGDTEAFF. This chain connects TRBV4-3 to TRBJ1-1; maybe TRBD1 (6 bases). The germline CDR1 and CDR2 sequences are LGHNA and YSLEER. V was cut by 0 bases and J by 3 bases, with 11 bases left in between. The CDR3 contains 15 residues.

Concerning this clone itself: A junction end diverges from the germline sequence, so it may reflect a read error. The gene calls are TRBV7-8 and TRBJ2-1; unclear D gene. The CDR3 totals 13 residues. Looked up from germline, CDR1 is SGHVS and CDR2 is FQNEAQ. The CDR3, as DNA: TGTGCCAGCAGCTTAGTCCCCATAGCCGACCGGGTCTTC. Amino acids: CASSLVPIADRVF.

The CDR3 region has the DNA TGTGCCAGTAGTATCCTGGCTAGCGGGCAAGAGACCCAGTACTTC. It codes for CASSILASGQETQYF. J is TRBJ2-5 and V is TRBV19; 8 bases align to TRBD2. The trim removed 3 bases at V and 2 bases at J, leaving 5 bases unmatched. CDR3 length equals 15 residues. The germline CDR1 and CDR2 sequences are LNHDA and SQIVND (reference sequence).

The V call is TRBV4-3, the J call TRBJ1-1, with no clear D. V gave up 1 base and J gave up 1 base, with 10 bases separating them. The CDR3 consists of 15 residues. CDR1 LGHNA and CDR2 YSLEER come from the germline V gene. The chain's CDR3 is CASSQGVAGNTEAFF. The CDR3 DNA reads as TGCGCCAGCAGCCAAGGAGTCGCGGGGAACACTGAAGCTTTCTTT.

This clone was picked up one time. The V call is TRBV4-3, the J call TRBJ2-1, with D possibly TRBD2 on 5 matching bases. The CDR3 has 13 amino acids. Germline-derived CDR1 and CDR2 are LGHNA and YSLEER. The V end was cut by 5 bases, the J end by 6 bases, with 11 bases between. The CDR3 loop is CASSKIRGNEQFF. CDR3 nucleotides: TGCGCCAGCAGCAAAATCCGGGGCAATGAGCAGTTCTTC.

The chain carries TRBV19 and TRBJ1-2; D possibly corresponds to TRBD1 (6 bases). Between the trimmed V and J ends, which lost 7 bases and 4 bases, there was a span of 16 bases. Germline V gene lookup returns CDR1 LNHDA and CDR2 SQIVND (reference sequence). The CDR3 covers 14 residues. The CDR3 region has the DNA TGTGCCAGTACTCCGACAGGAACGGGCTATGGCTACACCTTC. It specifies CASTPTGTGYGYTF. Combining the CDR3 with reference TRBV19 and TRBJ1-2 gives the whole variable domain DGGITQSPKYLFRKEGQNVTLSCEQNLNHDAMYWYRQDPGQGLRLIYYSQIVNDFQKGDIAEGYSVSREKKESFPLTVTSAQKNPTAFYLCASTPTGTGYGYTFGSGTRLTVV.

The rearrangement joins TRBV5-4 to TRBJ1-6; TRBD1 matches at 9 bases. Looked up from germline, CDR1 is SGHNT and CDR2 is YYREEE (reference sequence). The CDR3 extends over 15 amino acids. V gave up 4 bases and J gave up 10 bases; unmatched junction bases: 9. CDR3 loop: CASSGGQGVESPLHF. In DNA, the CDR3 is TGTGCCAGCAGCGGGGGACAGGGAGTCGAGTCACCCCTCCACTTT.

The chain uses TRBV5-1 and TRBJ2-1; 11 bases fit TRBD2. CDR3 length: 14 amino acids. The V gene's germline CDR1 is SGHRS and CDR2 YFSETQ. Losses at the gene ends were 0 bases for V and 7 bases for J; bases not matched to a gene: 0. This chain's CDR3 is CASSLGLAGNEQFF. The CDR3 DNA sequence: TGCGCCAGCAGCTTGGGACTAGCGGGGAATGAGCAGTTCTTC.

The J gene is TRBJ1-1, the V gene TRBV6-1; the match to TRBD1 covers 7 bases. CDR1 is MNHNS, CDR2 SASEGT, per germline. Trimming removed 2 bases from V and 5 bases from J; junction bases left unmatched: 5. This CDR3 contains 14 residues. This CDR3 reads CASSEYRGGTEAFF. CDR3 nucleotide sequence: TGTGCCAGCAGTGAATACAGGGGTGGTACTGAAGCTTTCTTT.

The chain combines TRBV6-6 with TRBJ1-5; TRBD1 might be the D (5 bases). Germline V gene data show CDR1 as MNHNY and CDR2 as SVGAGI (reference sequence). CDR3 length: 14 residues. Deletions cut 6 bases from V and 6 bases from J, with 15 bases between. The CDR3 region has the DNA TGTGCCAGCAGACAGACCCCCGGGGGTCAGCCCCAGCATTTT. It is translated as CASRQTPGGQPQHF.

The chain carries TRBV5-1 and TRBJ2-7; the match to TRBD1 covers 9 bases. The V gene end was trimmed by 3 bases and the J gene end by 3 bases; junction bases not matched to a gene: 7. CDR1 SGHRS and CDR2 YFSETQ come from the germline V gene. The CDR3 consists of 15 residues. The CDR3 bases are TGCGCCAGCAGCTACGGACAGGGGCTTTTCTACGAGCAGTACTTC. The encoded protein is CASSYGQGLFYEQYF. Together with reference TRBV5-1 and TRBJ2-7, the CDR3 gives the full variable domain: KAGVTQTPRYLIKTRGQQVTLSCSPISGHRSVSWYQQTPGQGLQFLFEYFSETQRNKGNFPGRFSGRQFSNSRSEMNVSTLELGDSALYLCASSYGQGLFYEQYFGPGTRLTVT.

This clone was recorded only once. The chain carries TRBV13 and TRBJ2-3; TRBD1 is a possible D gene (5 bases). The CDR3 runs to 14 residues. CDR1 and CDR2 from the germline V gene are PRHDT and FYEKMQ (reference sequence). Trimming shortened V by 6 bases and J by 0 bases, and 10 bases separated the two germline ends. This CDR3 is CASRGQGSTDTQYF. CDR3 in DNA: TGTGCCAGCAGGGGGCAGGGTAGCACAGATACGCAGTATTTT.

The chain recombines TRBV6-2 or TRBV6-3 with TRBJ2-7; 9 nucleotides align to TRBD1. CDR3 length: 15 amino acids. Germline CDR1 and CDR2: MNHEY and SVGEGT. The V and J ends lost 0 bases and 6 bases, in that order; junction bases with no gene match: 6. Here the CDR3 DNA reads TGTGCCAGCAGTTACTCCGGGACAGGGCACATCGAGCAGTACTTC. Amino acid sequence: CASSYSGTGHIEQYF.

The chain joins TRBV4-2 to TRBJ2-2, with 8 nucleotides matching TRBD2. Trimming cost V 4 bases and J 0 bases; bases outside gene matches: 7. The CDR3 has 17 amino acids. CDR1 is LGHNA and CDR2 is YNFKEQ in the germline V gene. For the CDR3, the DNA is TGTGCCAGCAGCCCCTCTCCGGGACTAGCGAACACCGGGGAGCTGTTTTTT. Protein sequence: CASSPSPGLANTGELFF.

The chain employs TRBV19 and TRBJ1-5, with D possibly TRBD1 on 6 matching bases. V was cut by 5 bases and J by 8 bases, with 13 bases left in between. Germline V gene data show CDR1 as LNHDA and CDR2 as SQIVND (reference sequence). The CDR3 is 13 amino acids. CDR3 in amino acids: CASSVPQGKPQHF. DNA for the CDR3: TGTGCCAGTAGTGTACCCCAGGGGAAGCCCCAGCATTTT.

The chain couples TRBV21-1 to TRBJ1-2; the table names TRBD1, a call not compared with the DNA. TRBV21-1 is a pseudogene segment. The length of the CDR3 is 14 residues. As DNA, the CDR3 is TGTGCCAGCAGCATTTCGGGACCCAGGGGTGGCTACACCTTC. Its protein is CASSISGPRGGYTF.